This is a list of T cell receptor beta chains from one sample in a study of response to subunit inactivated influenza vaccine. TCRdb ran MiXCR on the RT-PCR reads and lists one entry per CDR3 protein. Counted here are roughly 760,000 distinct CDR3 sequences, about 20% occurring once; the ten biggest clones make up roughly 10%. This specimen was PBMCs from blood, taken about 5 days after vaccination. All receptors come from a man aged 45 to 65 who received an inactivated influenza vaccine. The CDR3 runs from the conserved cysteine through the conserved F or W. The order of the fields is D gene, V gene, clone size, J gene, CDR3 DNA, CDR3 protein. The D gene is left open where the match is weak. Clone size is not always given. Where it is, it says once, few, many or a class for expanded clones.

d_gene: .; v_gene: TRBV5-6; abundance: .; j_gene: TRBJ2-7; CDR3nt: TGTGCCAGCAGCTGGGCTAGGTCGATCCACGAGCACTACTTC; CDR3aa: CASSWARSIHEHYF
d_gene: TRBD1; v_gene: TRBV10-3; abundance: .; j_gene: TRBJ1-4; CDR3nt: TGTGCCATCAGATTAAGACAGGGGGCGTCTTCTGAAAAACTGTTTTTT; CDR3aa: CAIRLRQGASSEKLFF
d_gene: TRBD1; v_gene: TRBV4-3; abundance: .; j_gene: TRBJ2-3; CDR3nt: TGCGCCAGCAGCCAAGAAGTGGCAGGGGGCGTTGGAGATACGCAGTATTTT; CDR3aa: CASSQEVAGGVGDTQYF
d_gene: TRBD2; v_gene: TRBV9; abundance: once; j_gene: TRBJ2-1; CDR3nt: TGTGCCAGCAGCGACCAGGAGACACTAGCGGGAGGGGGTAATGAGCAGTTCTTC; CDR3aa: CASSDQETLAGGGNEQFF
d_gene: .; v_gene: TRBV28; abundance: .; j_gene: TRBJ2-2; CDR3nt: TGTGCCAGCTATACCACCGGGGAGCTGTTTTTT; CDR3aa: CASYTTGELFF
d_gene: .; v_gene: TRBV29-1; abundance: .; j_gene: TRBJ1-1; CDR3nt: TGCAGCGCCCTGAGGTTCGCGGAATTGAACACTGAAGCTTTCTTT; CDR3aa: CSALRFAELNTEAFF
d_gene: .; v_gene: TRBV15; abundance: many; j_gene: TRBJ2-7; CDR3nt: TGTGCCACCAGCAGAGAGGATGCTTACGAGCAGTACTTC; CDR3aa: CATSREDAYEQYF
d_gene: .; v_gene: TRBV20-1; abundance: once; j_gene: TRBJ2-5; CDR3nt: TGCAGTGCTAGGGACATTCAGGGTGGGAGGCCCGGGGAGACCCAGTACTTC; CDR3aa: CSARDIQGGRPGETQYF
d_gene: .; v_gene: TRBV20-1; abundance: many; j_gene: TRBJ2-3; CDR3nt: TGCAGTGCTAGAGGTCAGCCCAACACAGATACGCAGTATTTT; CDR3aa: CSARGQPNTDTQYF
d_gene: .; v_gene: TRBV12-3/TRBV12-4; abundance: .; j_gene: TRBJ2-7; CDR3nt: TGTGCCAGCACAACAACAGGCTACGAGCAGTACTTC; CDR3aa: CASTTTGYEQYF
d_gene: .; v_gene: TRBV12-3/TRBV12-4; abundance: many; j_gene: TRBJ2-1; CDR3nt: TGTGCCAGCCACAGAGGGGGGGGCTACAATGAGCAGTTCTTC; CDR3aa: CASHRGGGYNEQFF
d_gene: TRBD1; v_gene: TRBV20-1; abundance: few; j_gene: TRBJ2-7; CDR3nt: TGCAGTGCTGACCTGGGGACAGTTTACGAGCAGTACTTC; CDR3aa: CSADLGTVYEQYF
d_gene: .; v_gene: TRBV4-3; abundance: .; j_gene: TRBJ2-1; CDR3nt: TGCGCCAGCAGCCACCGCTACGCGGTAGGCACCTCTATTGAGCAGTTCTTC; CDR3aa: CASSHRYAVGTSIEQFF
d_gene: TRBD2; v_gene: TRBV20-1; abundance: many; j_gene: TRBJ2-5; CDR3nt: TGCAGTGCCCTGCGGGGGGCCGGACAAGAGACCCAGTACTTC; CDR3aa: CSALRGAGQETQYF
d_gene: .; v_gene: TRBV5-1; abundance: .; j_gene: TRBJ2-1; CDR3nt: TGCGCCAGCAGCTCACCCGTCGTTGGGGATGAGCAGTTCTTC; CDR3aa: CASSSPVVGDEQFF
d_gene: .; v_gene: TRBV6-1; abundance: .; j_gene: TRBJ2-2; CDR3nt: TGTGCCAGCAGTGTAGGGTCCCCCGAACCTGCCGCCGGGGAGCTGTTTTTT; CDR3aa: CASSVGSPEPAAGELFF
d_gene: .; v_gene: TRBV7-9; abundance: many; j_gene: TRBJ1-1; CDR3nt: TGTGCCAGCAGTCCTCTGGGGATGAACACTGAAGCTTTCTTT; CDR3aa: CASSPLGMNTEAFF